Listed here are 20 T cell receptor beta chains from one sample, sequenced in a study of blood T cell repertoires in COVID-19. Sequencing used immunoSEQ multiplex PCR; TCRdb keeps in-frame clones, though not all of them. Among about 140,000 clones listed, roughly 84% were seen once. The sample was peripheral blood. The receptors were gathered from an older woman with acute or convalescent COVID-19.

This clone was found a few times. The chain employs TRBV6-5 and TRBJ2-7; D is ambiguous. This CDR3 is 14 amino acids long. V was pared by 6 bases and J by 1 base, with 13 bases between. The germline V gene encodes CDR1 MNHEY and CDR2 SVGAGI. In DNA form, the CDR3 reads TGTGCCAGCAGGTGGAACAGACAATCCTACGAGCAGTACTTC. Translated: CASRWNRQSYEQYF.

The CDR3 sequence is CASSRDRNYEQYF. The CDR3 DNA is TGTGCCAGCAGTAGGGACAGGAACTACGAGCAGTACTTC. The chain uses TRBV2 and TRBJ2-7, with 8 bases lining up with TRBD1. Losses at the gene ends were 5 bases for V and 3 bases for J; bases not matched to a gene: 3. Germline V gene data show CDR1 as SNHLY and CDR2 as FYNNEI. The CDR3 runs to 13 residues. The full variable domain, its missing parts supplied by reference TRBV2 and TRBJ2-7, is EPEVTQTPSHQVTQMGQEVILRCVPISNHLYFYWYRQILGQKVEFLVSFYNNEISEKSEIFDDQFSVERPDGSNFTLKIRSTKLEDSAMYFCASSRDRNYEQYFGPGTRLTVT.

The chain recombines TRBV14 with TRBJ1-4, with 8 bases matching TRBD1. Germline V gene lookup returns CDR1 SGHDN and CDR2 FVKESK. V was pared by 4 bases and J by 7 bases, with 8 bases of the junction left unmatched. The CDR3 has 15 amino acids. The chain's CDR3 is CASSLRTGLSEKLFF. For the CDR3, the DNA is TGTGCCAGCAGCCTGCGGACAGGGTTAAGTGAAAAACTGTTTTTT.

This chain joins TRBV20-1 and TRBJ1-2; D is ambiguous. CDR1 is DFQATT and CDR2 is SNEGSKA in the germline V gene (reference sequence). CDR3 length: 11 residues. DNA for the CDR3: TGCAGCGCCTCAGAGGGAGTACGCTACACCTTC. Translation: CSASEGVRYTF.

V gene TRBV6-1 combines with J gene TRBJ2-7, with D perhaps TRBD2 (5 bases). Germline V gene sequence: CDR1 MNHNS, CDR2 SASEGT. The CDR3 spans 13 residues. V was cut by 2 bases and J by 2 bases, with 7 bases left in between. CDR3 DNA: TGTGCCAGCAGTGAACGGGGAACCTACGAGCAGTACTTC. Its translation is CASSERGTYEQYF.

The J gene is TRBJ2-1, the V gene TRBV7-8, with 7 bases matching TRBD2. The CDR3 totals 16 residues. The germline V gene has CDR1 SGHVS and CDR2 FQNEAQ. The V gene end was trimmed by 1 base and the J gene end by 3 bases; junction bases not matched to a gene: 6. As DNA, the CDR3 is TGTGCCAGCAGCTTAGGGCTAGCGGACAACTACAATGAGCAGTTCTTC. Its protein product is CASSLGLADNYNEQFF.

The chain joins TRBV14 to TRBJ2-5; the D gene is possibly TRBD1 (6 bases). The CDR3 totals 18 residues. CDR1 is SGHDN and CDR2 is FVKESK in the germline V gene. Trimming took off 0 bases at V and 2 bases at J, with 19 bases between the two ends. The CDR3 here is CASSQELQPWGLQETQYF. CDR3 nucleotide sequence: TGTGCCAGCAGCCAAGAACTTCAACCTTGGGGGCTACAAGAGACCCAGTACTTC.

The chain links TRBV5-4 to TRBJ1-2; D call uncertain. This CDR3 has 14 residues. The V end was cut by 1 base, the J end by 4 bases, with 11 bases between. Germline assignment: CDR1 SGHNT and CDR2 YYREEE (reference sequence). CDR3 residues: CASSLITDSYGYTF. CDR3 nucleotide sequence: TGTGCCAGCAGCTTGATTACAGATTCCTATGGCTACACCTTC.

This rearrangement joins TRBV18 to TRBJ2-5; TRBD2 agrees at 7 bases. Germline CDR1 is KGHSH and CDR2 is LQKENI. This CDR3 is 16 amino acids long. V was pared by 1 base and J by 0 bases, with 5 bases of the junction left unmatched. The CDR3 bases are TGTGCCAGCTCACCACGAGCTAGCGGATACCAAGAGACCCAGTACTTC. Its protein product is CASSPRASGYQETQYF.

The chain recombines TRBV7-8 with TRBJ2-7; D not certain. V lost 0 bases to trimming and J lost 3 bases, with 6 bases between them. Germline-derived CDR1 and CDR2 are SGHVS and FQNEAQ. The CDR3 runs to 13 residues. DNA of the CDR3: TGTGCCAGCAGCTTAGCGCACAGCTACGAGCAGTACTTC. Protein: CASSLAHSYEQYF.

In its sample, this clone was seen once. This sequence joins TRBV6-1 and TRBJ2-7; D ambiguous. V was cut by 2 bases and J by 13 bases, with 12 bases left in between. The CDR3 consists of 11 residues. Germline loops: CDR1 MNHNS, CDR2 SASEGT. DNA of the CDR3: TGTGCCAGCAGTGAAAGGCAGGAAGCTTACTTC. This translates into CASSERQEAYF.

J is TRBJ1-1 and V is TRBV20-1; 7 bases agree with TRBD1. The CDR3 spans 10 residues. V lost 3 bases, J lost 8 bases, and 0 bases stayed unmatched. Germline V gives CDR1 DFQATT, CDR2 SNEGSKA (reference sequence). DNA for the CDR3: TGCAGTGCTAGGGACAGGGAAGCTTTCTTT. Translating it yields CSARDREAFF.

This chain uses TRBV5-1 with TRBJ1-2; 8 bases line up with TRBD1. The germline V gene encodes CDR1 SGHRS and CDR2 YFSETQ. Trimming at V came to 4 bases and at J to 2 bases, leaving 7 bases not matched to a gene. The CDR3 totals 15 residues. The CDR3 DNA sequence: TGCGCCAGCAGCCACGACAGGGGCCCGAACTATGGCTACACCTTC. Translation: CASSHDRGPNYGYTF.

This chain connects TRBV18 to TRBJ2-7; D perhaps matches TRBD2 (5 bases). The V gene's germline CDR1 is KGHSH and CDR2 LQKENI. The CDR3 loop spans 14 amino acids. V was cut by 1 base and J by 4 bases, with 11 bases left in between. CDR3 sequence reads: CASSPLGALYEQYF. The CDR3 DNA reads TGTGCCAGCTCACCACTGGGAGCCCTATACGAGCAGTACTTC.

This chain uses TRBV19 with TRBJ2-3; 10 bases align to TRBD2. The germline CDR1 and CDR2 sequences are LNHDA and SQIVND (reference sequence). After removal of 8 bases from V and 6 bases from J, the junction contained 8 bases not matched to a gene. CDR3 length: 14 residues. Here the CDR3 reads CASRKRGGEDTQYF. Here the CDR3 DNA reads TGTGCCAGTCGCAAGCGGGGGGGCGAGGATACGCAGTATTTT.

The rearrangement joins TRBV19 to TRBJ1-2; TRBD1 is a possible D gene (6 bases). Trimming pared 3 bases from V and 2 bases from J, leaving 22 bases between. The germline V gene encodes CDR1 LNHDA and CDR2 SQIVND (reference sequence). The length of the CDR3 is 18 residues. DNA for the CDR3: TGTGCCAGTAGTATGTATCCGACAGGAACAGTCTTGAACTATGGCTACACCTTC. This gives the protein CASSMYPTGTVLNYGYTF. The complete variable domain, with remaining parts taken from reference TRBV19 and TRBJ1-2, reads DGGITQSPKYLFRKEGQNVTLSCEQNLNHDAMYWYRQDPGQGLRLIYYSQIVNDFQKGDIAEGYSVSREKKESFPLTVTSAQKNPTAFYLCASSMYPTGTVLNYGYTFGSGTRLTVV.

This rearrangement joins TRBV14 to TRBJ1-6, with D possibly TRBD1 on 5 matching bases. V lost 1 base, J lost 7 bases, and 8 bases lay in between. The CDR3 extends over 14 amino acids. Germline V CDR1 and CDR2: SGHDN, FVKESK. The CDR3: CASSQAGFNSPLHF. The CDR3 DNA reads TGTGCCAGCAGCCAAGCAGGGTTCAATTCACCCCTCCACTTT.

The J gene is TRBJ2-7, the V gene TRBV6-5, with D tentatively TRBD2 (6 bases). The CDR3 length is 14 residues. V was shortened by 8 bases and J by 2 bases, with 16 bases between the two germline ends. CDR1 is MNHEY and CDR2 is SVGAGI in the germline V gene. CDR3 sequence: CASGFGGPTYEQYF. The CDR3 DNA reads TGTGCCAGCGGTTTTGGAGGGCCTACCTACGAGCAGTACTTC.

The chain combines TRBV4-1 with TRBJ1-5; no firm D call. Deletions cut 3 bases from V and 3 bases from J, with 6 bases between. This CDR3 region has 13 residues. CDR1 is MGHRA and CDR2 is YSYEKL in the germline V gene. The CDR3 here is CASSHSVNQPQHF. CDR3 coding DNA: TGCGCCAGCAGCCATTCGGTCAATCAGCCCCAGCATTTT.

The chain employs TRBV28 and TRBJ1-1; D possibly corresponds to TRBD1 (5 bases). Trimming removed 6 bases from V and 1 base from J, with 12 bases in between. The CDR3 is made up of 14 amino acids. The germline CDR1 and CDR2 sequences are MDHEN and SYDVKM. The CDR3 region has the DNA TGTGCCAGCAGCCCGGGAGGGGAGAACACTGAAGCTTTCTTT. Encoded protein: CASSPGGENTEAFF. Based on the CDR3 plus reference TRBV28 and TRBJ1-1, the full variable domain is DVKVTQSSRYLVKRTGEKVFLECVQDMDHENMFWYRQDPGLGLRLIYFSYDVKMKEKGDIPEGYSVSREKKERFSLILESASTNQTSMYLCASSPGGENTEAFFGQGTRLTVV.